The TCR beta chain under discussion was sequenced for a study of vaccination and CD4 T cells after COVID-19 (dated by TCRdb to between 2021 and 2023). Broadly, across the study: Convalescent patients had a positive SARS-CoV-2 result on nasal swab PCR, and of these patients, about ten had mild disease and one had severe disease. The spike-specific CD4+ TCR repertoire was compared before and after mRNA vaccination in ten to eleven COVID-19 convalescent patients and a handful of infection-naive healthy vaccine recipients. Post-COVID blood samples from convalescent patients were collected a median of around 110 days after diagnosis, with a range of 35 to 161 days. Two doses of either the Pfizer-BioNTech BNT162b2 vaccine (n=8) or the Moderna mRNA-1273 vaccine (n=2) were administered to participants. In control cultures, a CEFX viral epitope pool was used as positive control, an HIV-1 Nef peptide pool was used as negative control, or no peptide was added. Post-vaccine blood samples were obtained a median of around 67 days after the second vaccine dose, with a range of roughly 14 to 241 days. The convalescent cohort included six males and four females, with two Hispanic individuals, seven Caucasians, two Asians and one multiracial person. The cultures were stimulated with overlapping spike peptide pools from SARS-CoV-2 and from the common cold coronaviruses HCoV-NL63, HCoV-OC43 and HCoV-229E. What the research found in general, with its limitations: The number of convalescent patients in the study was relatively small, and the study did not examine early timepoints following natural infection. The median number of SARS-CoV-2-reactive clonotypes rose from around 21 after infection to 35 to 45 after vaccination, but the change was not significant. Among convalescent patients, a median approximately 88% of the SARS-CoV-2-reactive clones seen after vaccination appeared only after vaccination, which suggests priming specific to the vaccine. Of the vaccine-specific clones in convalescent patients, 304 of 307, or nearly all, reacted only to SARS-CoV-2 spike and did not cross-react with common cold coronaviruses.

What the treatment or condition label conveys for this sample: roughly ten-day PBMC culture with coronavirus spike peptide pools or control peptides (ViraFEST assay). The ViraFEST assay, used in the study, expanded antigen-specific T cells with peptide pools and then identified the expanded clonotypes through TCR sequencing. Positive SARS-CoV-2 PCR tests in the convalescent patients dated from March to December 2020, before Alpha, Beta and Delta variants emerged in the United States. Around 2 million PBMCs per well were cultured in IMDM with approximately 5% human AB serum and 8 to 10 IU/ml IL-2, plus 10 ug/ml peptide pools. On days 3 and 7, half of the culture medium was replaced with fresh IL-2-containing medium. After approximately 11 days of culture, CD4+ T cells were isolated by negative selection with the EasySep CD4+ T cell isolation kit. Ficoll-Paque Plus gradient centrifugation was used to isolate PBMCs from whole blood, and the isolated PBMCs were then either used fresh or cryopreserved at -140C. In general, triplicate wells were set up for every culture condition.

Comments on this clonotype: Its antigen is unknown. Base qualities are not at hand, and no much larger clone is one base apart.

Library method: PCR. At the Johns Hopkins FTIC core, DNA from the cultured CD4+ T cells underwent TCR sequencing with the Oncomine TCR Beta short-read assay. Genomic DNA was extracted from the cultured CD4+ T cells with the QIAamp micro DNA kit. The Oncomine TCR Beta libraries from cultured CD4+ T cells were pooled using unique dual indexes and then sequenced on an Illumina iSeq 100. The published analysis was carried out like this. Non-productive sequences were filtered out, and CDR3s that did not start with C, did not end with F or W, or were shorter than 7 amino acids were discarded. Antigen-specific clonotypes were identified using the MANAFEST web application through comparison of peptide-stimulated wells with reference and other culture wells. To be called positive, a clone needed an FDR below 0.05, an odds ratio above 5, and a productive frequency above 0.1% in at least two of three replicate wells. Cross-reactive clonotypes were defined as significantly expanded in both SARS-CoV-2 spike wells and at least one common cold coronavirus spike condition. Using R version 3.6.1, CDR3 homology was evaluated through Levenshtein distances (stringdist) along with unrooted phylogenetic trees (ape). The public sequencing data were trimmed at Q25 with fastp and processed into clonotypes with MiXCR by TCRdb, which kept only in-frame beta chains. Each CDR3 protein gets just one entry, which takes the most common genes and DNA from the rows behind it. The V and J calls follow TCRdb's processing rather than the paper's. This sample lists around 20,000 distinct CDR3 sequences; about 40% were detected once. Under 15% of the sample comes from the top ten.

V is shortened by 6 bases, J by 7 bases, and the region joining them spans 16 bases. CDR1 and CDR2, looked up from the germline V gene, are MNHEY and SVGEGT. From the cysteine through the phenylalanine, the CDR3 covers 14 amino acids. The CDR3 DNA has 42 bases and is translated from base 1. The chain is made from TRBV6-2 or TRBV6-3 and TRBJ1-5, with a weak D call of TRBD1 (6 bases match). Sequences were obtained from CD4+ T cells from blood, cultured in vitro. The sequence came from a human donor who had recovered from COVID-19. Here the CDR3 is given as CASRLVGAGQPQHF. The base sequence is TGTGCCAGCAGACTAGTGGGGGCAGGGCAGCCCCAGCATTTT.